This TCR beta chain was identified during a study of CD8 T cells in ankylosing spondylitis. This clonotype was picked up many times. Its target is unknown. General study points: Disease-linked clones, CD8+, were relatively rare in peripheral blood. Disease-linked clones were reportedly significantly enriched in matched ankylosing spondylitis synovial fluid.

Deletions cut 4 bases from V and 3 bases from J, with 13 bases between. The CDR3 loop spans 15 amino acids. Germline-derived CDR1 and CDR2 are SGDLS and YYNGEE. Libraries for TCR beta were made by quantitative 5'-RACE with molecular barcodes. From the 5' RACE reads, TCRdb called clonotypes with MiXCR, one entry per CDR3 protein. This table has tens of thousands of distinct CDR3 sequences, less than 4% appearing once. Sequenced material: blood, either unsorted or a sorted T cell fraction (not recorded which). The source is a male donor with ankylosing spondylitis or in good health (not recorded which). The J gene is TRBJ2-2, the V gene TRBV9; D is perhaps TRBD1 or TRBD2 (6 bases each). CDR3: CASSLEGQDTGELFF. Written as DNA, the CDR3 is TGTGCCAGCAGCCTGGAGGGACAAGACACCGGGGAGCTGTTTTTT.